Described below is a single T cell receptor (beta chain) sequence and its context. The data are from a study of T-cell reconstitution after alpha-beta-depleted transplantation in children. V dropped 4 bases and J dropped 8; count of bases not matched to a gene: 8. CDR1 SQVTM and CDR2 ANQGSEA come from the germline V gene. The CDR3 covers 14 residues. This sample's TCRbeta library carried unique molecular identifier barcodes. TCRdb recomputed calls from the PCR reads with MiXCR, one row per CDR3 protein. This sample has around 700,000 distinct CDR3 sequences, with about 12% found just once. The chain joins TRBV29-1 to TRBJ2-4; 10 nucleotides align to TRBD1. Sequenced material: PBMCs, taken before TCRalphabeta/CD19-depleted stem cell transplant. The TCR originated in a girl aged 2-10 years with congenital amegakaryocytic thrombocytopenia, due to receive a stem cell transplant. Here the CDR3 DNA reads TGCAGCGTTGTGACCGCCGGGACAGGGGACATTCAGTACTTC. Translated: CSVVTAGTGDIQYF.